The 9 T cell receptor beta chains given below trace back to one sample, sequenced in a study of T cell responses to AZD1222 COVID-19 vaccine. Assay: immunoSEQ multiplex PCR; the TCRdb copy retains only in-frame clones and omits some. The repertoire holds roughly 160,000 clones, roughly nine tenths seen once, with over 1.2% in the top ten. Source: peripheral blood, taken on day 0 of AZD1222 vaccination. These receptors were obtained from an adult in good health.

The chain is built from TRBV28 and TRBJ1-2; 8 bases are shared with TRBD1. This CDR3 contains 14 residues. Trimming cost V 2 bases and J 7 bases; bases outside gene matches: 6. Germline V gene data show CDR1 as MDHEN and CDR2 as SYDVKM. CDR3: CASSLDRGTGGYTF. CDR3 nucleotide sequence: TGTGCCAGCAGTTTAGACAGGGGTACGGGTGGCTACACCTTC.

The V and J genes are TRBV7-2 and TRBJ2-5; D is possibly TRBD2 (6 bases). The CDR3 is 14 residues long. Trimming left V 1 base short and J 6 bases short, with 12 bases between. CDR1 and CDR2 from the germline V gene are SGHTA and FQGNSA. In DNA form, the CDR3 reads TGTGCCAGCAGCTTAGGCGGCGGGGCAAAGACCCAGTACTTC. It translates to CASSLGGGAKTQYF.

The chain has TRBV3-1 (or the pseudogene TRBV3-2) and TRBJ1-4; D is possibly TRBD1 (5 bases). CDR3 length: 14 residues. V was shortened by 3 bases and J by 7 bases, with 12 bases between the two germline ends. From germline, CDR1 is LGHDT and CDR2 YNNKEL (reference sequence). CDR3 loop: CASSHWGDSEKLFF. DNA of the CDR3: TGTGCCAGCAGCCACTGGGGCGATAGTGAAAAACTGTTTTTT.

The V gene is TRBV7-9, the J gene TRBJ2-7; 9 bases map to TRBD1. The germline V gene has CDR1 SEHNR and CDR2 FQNEAQ (reference sequence). V dropped 4 bases and J dropped 2; count of bases not matched to a gene: 9. CDR3 length equals 16 residues. The CDR3 sequence is CASSSGTGSMTYEQYF. CDR3 DNA: TGTGCCAGCAGCTCCGGGACAGGGTCTATGACCTACGAGCAGTACTTC.

J is TRBJ2-2 and V is TRBV29-1, with D possibly matching TRBD1 (5 bases). V was pared by 6 bases and J by 7 bases, with 9 bases between. CDR1 is SQVTM, CDR2 ANQGSEA, per germline. The CDR3 has 11 residues. The CDR3 loop reads CSVVQGGELFF. In nucleotides, the CDR3 is TGCAGCGTGGTTCAGGGCGGGGAGCTGTTTTTT.

The chain carries TRBV6-5 and TRBJ1-4; 10 bases are shared with TRBD1. Trimming took 3 bases from V and 8 from J; bases not matched to a gene: 6. The germline V gene encodes CDR1 MNHEY and CDR2 SVGAGI. This CDR3 spans 15 amino acids. In nucleotides, the CDR3 is TGTGCCAGCAGTTATTCGGACAGGGGGTTCGAAAAACTGTTTTTT. This encodes CASSYSDRGFEKLFF.

The chain's CDR3 is CASSSRTGRETQYF. As DNA, the CDR3 is TGTGCCAGCAGCTCAAGGACAGGGAGAGAGACCCAGTACTTC. The chain links TRBV7-3 to TRBJ2-5, with 8 nucleotides matching TRBD1. V shed 4 bases, J shed 4 bases, and the junction held 5 bases outside the gene matches. This CDR3 is 14 amino acids long. Germline V CDR1 and CDR2: SGHTA, FQGTGA.

This clone was seen just once. The V call is TRBV15, the J call TRBJ1-4; the D is unclear. Germline V lookup: CDR1 LNHNV, CDR2 YYDKDF (reference sequence). This CDR3 is 19 amino acids long. V shed 0 bases and J shed 5 bases, with 22 bases lying between them. The CDR3 sequence: CATSRDPFSRTAYNEKLFF. The CDR3 DNA is TGTGCCACCAGCAGAGATCCGTTTTCCAGGACGGCCTACAATGAAAAACTGTTTTTT.

This chain connects TRBV28 to TRBJ2-4; D uncertain. CDR3 length: 13 amino acids. The V end was cut by 2 bases, the J end by 9 bases, with 11 bases between. Germline V CDR1 and CDR2: MDHEN, SYDVKM. CDR3: CASSLGPASIQYF. In DNA form, the CDR3 reads TGTGCCAGCAGTTTAGGACCAGCCTCCATTCAGTACTTC.